The 24 T cell receptor beta chains in this list originate from one sample, sequenced in a study of blood T cell repertoires in COVID-19. The method was immunoSEQ multiplex PCR; TCRdb's version includes in-frame clones alone and lacks a portion of them. The repertoire holds 130,000 to 150,000 clones, with 65% to 85% as singletons. Source material: PBMCs or T cells enriched from blood (not recorded which). Receptors were obtained from a woman aged 50 to 65 who had been exposed to COVID-19.

The genes are TRBV7-2 and TRBJ1-2, with D possibly TRBD1 on 5 matching bases. The CDR3 covers 15 residues. The V gene's germline CDR1 is SGHTA and CDR2 FQGNSA. With 2 bases removed from V and 1 base from J, the gap between germline ends came to 11 bases. CDR3 sequence (DNA): TGTGCCAGCAGCTTACCGGGGGTCAATAACTATGGCTACACCTTC. This codes for CASSLPGVNNYGYTF.

A few counts support this clone. The J gene is TRBJ2-7, the V gene TRBV7-2, with 14 bases that match TRBD2. V was pared by 3 bases and J by 7 bases, with 5 bases of the junction left unmatched. Per germline, CDR1 SGHTA and CDR2 FQGNSA. The CDR3 consists of 15 residues. The CDR3 DNA reads as TGTGCCAGCAGCTTTGGGACTAGCGGGAGCAATGAGCAGTACTTC. This translates into CASSFGTSGSNEQYF.

Remarks on this clone: A read error may produce the germline difference seen at one junction end. This chain uses TRBV7-7 with TRBJ2-1; 11 nucleotides agree with TRBD2. Germline CDR1 is SSHAT and CDR2 is FNYEAQ (reference sequence). The CDR3 covers 15 residues. CDR3 in DNA: TGTGCTAGCAGCGCCACTAGCGGGGGTAACAATGAGCAGTTCTTC. This sequence encodes CASSATSGGNNEQFF.

The chain couples TRBV29-1 to TRBJ1-1; D is perhaps TRBD1 (6 bases). V was pared by 2 bases and J by 4 bases, with 8 bases between. Germline V gene data show CDR1 as SQVTM and CDR2 as ANQGSEA. This CDR3 comprises 12 residues. CDR3 residues: CSVELGATEAFF. DNA of the CDR3: TGCAGCGTTGAATTGGGGGCCACTGAAGCTTTCTTT.

This clone was detected once. The chain recombines TRBV12-5 with TRBJ2-1; TRBD2 matches 9 bases. Germline CDR1 reads LGHNT; CDR2 reads FRNRAP. After removal of 0 bases from V and 7 bases from J, the junction contained 4 bases not matched to a gene. The CDR3 loop spans 15 amino acids. CDR3 bases: TGTGCTAGTGGTTTGGTGATAGCGGGGGCTAATGAGCAGTTCTTC. Amino acids: CASGLVIAGANEQFF. Full variable domain (missing parts from reference TRBV12-5 and TRBJ2-1): DARVTQTPRHKVTEMGQEVTMRCQPILGHNTVFWYRQTMMQGLELLAYFRNRAPLDDSGMPKDRFSAEMPDATLATLKIQPSEPRDSAVYFCASGLVIAGANEQFFGPGTRLTVL.

The CDR3 loop is CASSSAIRTGANTEAFF. DNA of the CDR3: TGTGCCAGCAGTTCGGCTATCAGGACAGGGGCGAACACTGAAGCTTTCTTT. V usage is TRBV27 and J usage is TRBJ1-1; 9 bases align to TRBD1. Per germline, CDR1 MNHEY and CDR2 SMNVEV (reference sequence). The CDR3 is 17 amino acids. V shed 4 bases and J 1 base; nucleotides not matched to a gene: 10.

This chain links TRBV11-3 with TRBJ2-7; 8 bases are a match to TRBD2. V dropped 5 bases and J dropped 7; count of bases not matched to a gene: 19. The CDR3 sequence is 17 residues long. Germline-derived CDR1 and CDR2 are SGHNT and YENEEA. This chain's CDR3 is CASSPPLTQRETGEQYF. CDR3 nucleotides: TGTGCCAGCAGCCCACCCCTTACTCAGCGGGAGACGGGGGAGCAGTACTTC.

The V call is TRBV27, the J call TRBJ2-7; D is perhaps TRBD2 (7 bases). In germline, CDR1 is MNHEY, CDR2 SMNVEV (reference sequence). Trimming removed 0 bases at V and 2 bases at J, with 8 bases between. The CDR3 consists of 14 residues. The chain's CDR3 is CASSLSGGPYEQYF. The CDR3 bases are TGTGCCAGCAGTTTATCGGGGGGGCCCTACGAGCAGTACTTC.

This clone has a single count. The chain links TRBV27 to TRBJ2-7, with 10 bases that match TRBD2. The CDR3 is 15 residues long. Looked up from germline, CDR1 is MNHEY and CDR2 is SMNVEV (reference sequence). V lost 2 bases, J lost 2 bases, and 3 bases stayed unmatched. The CDR3 DNA sequence: TGTGCCAGCAGTTTACTAGCGGGAGTGCCCTACGAGCAGTACTTC. Translated, it gives CASSLLAGVPYEQYF.

The chain recombines TRBV5-4 with TRBJ1-4; no clear D gene. The length of the CDR3 is 14 residues. Trimming shortened V by 4 bases and J by 8 bases, and 15 bases separated the two germline ends. Germline V lookup: CDR1 SGHNT, CDR2 YYREEE (reference sequence). The CDR3: CASSLWSLREKLFF. The CDR3 nucleotides read TGTGCCAGCAGCCTCTGGTCCCTCAGGGAAAAACTGTTTTTT.

The V gene is TRBV2, the J gene TRBJ1-2; D is ambiguous. V was trimmed by 6 bases and J by 4 bases, leaving 9 bases between them. Germline loops: CDR1 SNHLY, CDR2 FYNNEI. The CDR3 spans 12 residues. CDR3 bases: TGTGCCAGCAGCGGAGTAGGCTATGGCTACACCTTC. It specifies CASSGVGYGYTF.

This clone was counted a single time. The chain is built from TRBV30 and TRBJ1-4, with D possibly being TRBD1 (6 bases). Trimming pared 3 bases from V and 8 bases from J, leaving 10 bases between. This CDR3 comprises 12 residues. Per the germline V gene, CDR1 is GTSNPN and CDR2 is SVGIG (reference sequence). The CDR3 protein is CAWSGGQEKLFF. In nucleotides, the CDR3 is TGTGCCTGGAGCGGGGGGCAGGAAAAACTGTTTTTT.

DNA for the CDR3: TGTGCCAGCACTCGGCGGGGGGGCACAGATACGCAGTATTTT. Amino acid sequence: CASTRRGGTDTQYF. The chain combines TRBV2 with TRBJ2-3, with 8 bases aligning to TRBD2. The germline V gene encodes CDR1 SNHLY and CDR2 FYNNEI. The CDR3 spans 14 residues. After removal of 7 bases from V and 1 base from J, the junction contained 4 bases not matched to a gene.

The chain has TRBV28 and TRBJ2-3; the match to TRBD1 covers 8 bases. Per germline, CDR1 MDHEN and CDR2 SYDVKM. V lost 6 bases to trimming and J lost 4 bases; unmatched junction nucleotides: 9. This CDR3 spans 15 amino acids. In nucleotides, the CDR3 is TGTGCCAGCAGAGGACAGGGAGTTATCTCAGATACGCAGTATTTT. Encoded protein: CASRGQGVISDTQYF.

The chain carries TRBV5-1 and TRBJ1-1, with 8 bases fitting TRBD1. The germline V gene has CDR1 SGHRS and CDR2 YFSETQ. The CDR3 is 14 amino acids. The V gene end was trimmed by 3 bases and the J gene end by 5 bases; junction bases not matched to a gene: 6. The DNA for the CDR3 is TGCGCCAGCAGCTGGACAGGGAGGGGGACTGAAGCTTTCTTT. Its translation is CASSWTGRGTEAFF.

This rearrangement joins TRBV6-2 or TRBV6-3 to TRBJ2-1; 7 bases agree with TRBD2. CDR1 and CDR2 from the germline V gene are MNHEY and SVGEGT. This CDR3 comprises 14 residues. V lost 6 bases to trimming and J lost 0 bases; unmatched junction nucleotides: 2. The CDR3 is CASSRGSSYNEQFF. The CDR3 DNA reads TGTGCCAGCAGCCGCGGGAGCTCCTACAATGAGCAGTTCTTC.

The CDR3 nucleotides are TGTGCCTGGAGTGTAGGGGGTGGAAGTGGCTACACCTTC. Translating it yields CAWSVGGGSGYTF. The chain has TRBV30 and TRBJ1-2; D is possibly TRBD1 (6 bases). The CDR3 runs 13 residues. Trimming took off 0 bases at V and 7 bases at J, with 12 bases between the two ends. The germline CDR1 and CDR2 sequences are GTSNPN and SVGIG (reference sequence). The full variable domain, in which reference TRBV30 and TRBJ1-2 provide the parts outside the CDR3, is SQTIHQWPATLVQPVGSPLSLECTVEGTSNPNLYWYRQAAGRGLQLLFYSVGIGQISSEVPQNLSASRPQDRQFILSSKKLLLSDSGFYLCAWSVGGGSGYTFGSGTRLTVV.

The chain links TRBV5-6 to TRBJ2-6; the D is unclear. V was trimmed by 0 bases and J by 0 bases, leaving 10 bases between them. The CDR3 length is 17 residues. CDR1 and CDR2 from the germline V gene are SGHDT and YYEEEE. The CDR3 here is CASSLGASPSGANVLTF. The CDR3 DNA reads as TGTGCCAGCAGCTTGGGGGCCAGCCCCTCTGGGGCCAACGTCCTGACTTTC.

The chain joins TRBV19 to TRBJ2-5; TRBD2 matches at 7 bases. Trimming took 5 bases from V and 2 from J; bases not matched to a gene: 8. Germline-derived CDR1 and CDR2 are LNHDA and SQIVND (reference sequence). The CDR3 length is 15 residues. CDR3: CASSSFSGGQETQYF. The CDR3 nucleotides are TGTGCCAGTAGTTCCTTTTCGGGAGGACAAGAGACCCAGTACTTC.

The chain joins TRBV7-2 to TRBJ2-1; D is possibly TRBD2 (6 bases). Germline loops: CDR1 SGHTA, CDR2 FQGNSA. Trimming stripped 7 bases from V and 5 bases from J, with 12 bases between. CDR3 length: 13 residues. The CDR3 bases are TGTGCCAGCAACAAACTAGCCCACAATGAGCAGTTCTTC. It translates to CASNKLAHNEQFF.

J is TRBJ2-7 and V is TRBV28; TRBD1 agrees at 8 bases. With 4 bases clipped from V and 7 bases from J, the junction kept 9 bases outside the gene matches. The V gene's germline CDR1 is MDHEN and CDR2 SYDVKM. CDR3 length equals 14 residues. The CDR3 reads CASSSDRGLREQYF. CDR3 in DNA: TGTGCCAGCAGTTCCGACAGGGGTCTAAGGGAGCAGTACTTC.

This chain links TRBV11-2 with TRBJ2-7; D possibly corresponds to TRBD2 (6 bases). The CDR3 covers 14 residues. The germline V gene encodes CDR1 SGHAT and CDR2 FQNNGV. Trimming left V 0 bases short and J 0 bases short, with 6 bases between. The CDR3 nucleotides read TGTGCCAGCAGCTTAGAGCGGGGCTCCTACGAGCAGTACTTC. Its protein product is CASSLERGSYEQYF.

This clone appeared a few times. The chain carries TRBV7-3 and TRBJ2-2; D gene unclear. Germline V gene sequence: CDR1 SGHTA, CDR2 FQGTGA. This CDR3 is built from 14 residues. V lost 2 bases, J lost 8 bases, and 12 bases lay in between. The CDR3 is CASSLAQATGELFF. Here the CDR3 DNA reads TGTGCCAGCAGCTTAGCGCAGGCCACTGGGGAGCTGTTTTTT.

The chain has TRBV29-1 and TRBJ2-7; a possible D gene is TRBD2 (5 bases). V lost 6 bases and J 3 bases, leaving 15 bases between the germline ends. The germline V gene has CDR1 SQVTM and CDR2 ANQGSEA. The CDR3 is made up of 13 amino acids. In DNA, the CDR3 is TGCAGCGTCGGGAACTGGCCCATCTACGAGCAGTACTTC. Its protein is CSVGNWPIYEQYF.